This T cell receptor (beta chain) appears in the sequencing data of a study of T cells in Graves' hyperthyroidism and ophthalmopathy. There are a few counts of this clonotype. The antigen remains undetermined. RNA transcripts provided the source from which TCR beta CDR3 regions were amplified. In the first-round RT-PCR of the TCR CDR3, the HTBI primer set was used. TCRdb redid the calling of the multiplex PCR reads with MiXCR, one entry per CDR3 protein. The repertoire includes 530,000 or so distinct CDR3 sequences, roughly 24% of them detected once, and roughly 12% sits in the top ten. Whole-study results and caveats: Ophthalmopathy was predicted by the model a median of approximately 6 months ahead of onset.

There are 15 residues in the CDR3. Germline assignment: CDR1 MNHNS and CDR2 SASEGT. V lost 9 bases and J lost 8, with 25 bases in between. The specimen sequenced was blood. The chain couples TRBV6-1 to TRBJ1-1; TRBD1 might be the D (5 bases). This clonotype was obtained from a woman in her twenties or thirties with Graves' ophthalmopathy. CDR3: CASGGDWTQVSEAFF. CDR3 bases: TGTGCCAGTGGGGGTGATTGGACACAAGTATCGGAAGCTTTCTTT.